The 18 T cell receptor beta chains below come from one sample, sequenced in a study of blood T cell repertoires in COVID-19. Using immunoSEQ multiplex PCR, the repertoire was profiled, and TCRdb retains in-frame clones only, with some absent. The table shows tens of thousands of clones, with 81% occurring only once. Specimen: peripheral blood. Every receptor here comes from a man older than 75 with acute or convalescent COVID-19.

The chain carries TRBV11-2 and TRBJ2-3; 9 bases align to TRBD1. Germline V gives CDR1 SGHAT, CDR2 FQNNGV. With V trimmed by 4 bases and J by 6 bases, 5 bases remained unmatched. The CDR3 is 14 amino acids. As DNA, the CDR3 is TGTGCCAGCAGCTACAGGGGGCGGTATGATACGCAGTATTTT. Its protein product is CASSYRGRYDTQYF.

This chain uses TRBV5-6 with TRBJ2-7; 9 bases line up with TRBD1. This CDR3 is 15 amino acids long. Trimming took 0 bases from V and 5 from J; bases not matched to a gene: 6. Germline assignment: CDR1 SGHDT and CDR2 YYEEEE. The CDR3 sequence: CASSLGAGTGNEQYF. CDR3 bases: TGTGCCAGCAGCTTGGGGGCCGGGACAGGGAACGAGCAGTACTTC.

The CDR3 DNA reads as TGTGCCAGCTCACCACCCACACAGGGCCGGAAATATGGCTACACCTTC. Residues: CASSPPTQGRKYGYTF. J is TRBJ1-2 and V is TRBV18; D is perhaps TRBD1 (6 bases). The CDR3 consists of 16 residues. The V end was cut by 0 bases, the J end by 5 bases, with 16 bases between. CDR1 is KGHSH and CDR2 is LQKENI in the germline V gene.

CDR3 sequence: CASSFGTGRGSGANVLTF. In nucleotides, the CDR3 is TGTGCCAGCAGTTTCGGGACAGGGAGGGGCTCTGGGGCCAACGTCCTGACTTTC. The chain links TRBV27 to TRBJ2-6, with 9 bases fitting TRBD1. The germline gives CDR1 MNHEY, CDR2 SMNVEV (reference sequence). V lost 3 bases, J lost 0 bases, and 6 bases stayed unmatched. The CDR3 totals 18 residues.

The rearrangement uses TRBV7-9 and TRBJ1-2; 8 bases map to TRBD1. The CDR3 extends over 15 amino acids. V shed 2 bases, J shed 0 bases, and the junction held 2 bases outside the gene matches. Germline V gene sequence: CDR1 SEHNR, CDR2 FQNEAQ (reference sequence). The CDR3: CASSLTGGTNYGYTF. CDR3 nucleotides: TGTGCCAGCAGCTTAACAGGGGGGACTAACTATGGCTACACCTTC.

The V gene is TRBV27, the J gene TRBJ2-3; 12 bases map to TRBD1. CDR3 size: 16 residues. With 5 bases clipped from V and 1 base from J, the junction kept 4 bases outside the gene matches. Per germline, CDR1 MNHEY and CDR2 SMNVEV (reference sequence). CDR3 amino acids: CASSARDRGRTDTQYF. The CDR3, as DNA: TGTGCCAGCAGTGCTAGGGACAGGGGGCGCACAGATACGCAGTATTTT.

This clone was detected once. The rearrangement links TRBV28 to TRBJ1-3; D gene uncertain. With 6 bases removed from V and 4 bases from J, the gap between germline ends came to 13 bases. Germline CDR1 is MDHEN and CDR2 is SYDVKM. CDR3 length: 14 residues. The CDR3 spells CASSPAPGGNTIYF. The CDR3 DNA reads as TGTGCCAGCAGCCCGGCCCCCGGGGGAAACACCATATATTTT.

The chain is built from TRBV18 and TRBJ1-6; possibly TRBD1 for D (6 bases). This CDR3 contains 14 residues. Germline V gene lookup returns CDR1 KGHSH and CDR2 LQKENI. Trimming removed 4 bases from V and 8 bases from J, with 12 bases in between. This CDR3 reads CASSRGQWDSPLHF. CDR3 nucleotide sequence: TGTGCCAGCTCACGTGGACAGTGGGATTCACCCCTCCACTTT.

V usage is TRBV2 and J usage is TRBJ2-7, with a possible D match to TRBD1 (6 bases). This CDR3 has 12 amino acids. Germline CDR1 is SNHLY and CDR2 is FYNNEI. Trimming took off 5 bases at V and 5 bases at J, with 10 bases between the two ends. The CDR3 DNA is TGTGCCAGCAGTTTCCGGGACAACGAGCAGTACTTC. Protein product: CASSFRDNEQYF.

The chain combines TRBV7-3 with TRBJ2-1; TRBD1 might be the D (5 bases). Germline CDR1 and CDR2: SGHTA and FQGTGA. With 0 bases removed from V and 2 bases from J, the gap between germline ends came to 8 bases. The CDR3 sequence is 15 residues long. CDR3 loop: CASSLTLGAYNEQFF. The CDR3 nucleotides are TGTGCCAGCAGCTTAACGTTAGGGGCCTACAATGAGCAGTTCTTC.

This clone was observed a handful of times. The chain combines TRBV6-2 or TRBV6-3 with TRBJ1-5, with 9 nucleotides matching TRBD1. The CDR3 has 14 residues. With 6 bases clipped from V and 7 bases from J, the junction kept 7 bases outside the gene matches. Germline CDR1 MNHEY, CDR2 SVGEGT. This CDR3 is CASSRTGVGQPQHF. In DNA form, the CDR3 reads TGTGCCAGCAGCCGGACAGGGGTTGGGCAGCCCCAGCATTTT.

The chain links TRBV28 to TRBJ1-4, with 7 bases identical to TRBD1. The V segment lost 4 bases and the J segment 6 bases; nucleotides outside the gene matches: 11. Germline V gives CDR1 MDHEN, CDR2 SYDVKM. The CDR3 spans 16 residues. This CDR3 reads CASSSPRQGHYEKLFF. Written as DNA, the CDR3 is TGTGCCAGCAGTTCCCCTCGACAGGGACACTATGAAAAACTGTTTTTT. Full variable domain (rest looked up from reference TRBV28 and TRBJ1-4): DVKVTQSSRYLVKRTGEKVFLECVQDMDHENMFWYRQDPGLGLRLIYFSYDVKMKEKGDIPEGYSVSREKKERFSLILESASTNQTSMYLCASSSPRQGHYEKLFFGSGTQLSVL.

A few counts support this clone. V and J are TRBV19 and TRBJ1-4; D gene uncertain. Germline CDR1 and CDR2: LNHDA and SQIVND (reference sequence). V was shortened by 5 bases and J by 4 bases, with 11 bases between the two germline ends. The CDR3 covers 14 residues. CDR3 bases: TGTGCCAGTAGTCTGAGACTGGTTAATGAAAAACTGTTTTTT. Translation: CASSLRLVNEKLFF. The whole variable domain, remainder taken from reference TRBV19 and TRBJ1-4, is DGGITQSPKYLFRKEGQNVTLSCEQNLNHDAMYWYRQDPGQGLRLIYYSQIVNDFQKGDIAEGYSVSREKKESFPLTVTSAQKNPTAFYLCASSLRLVNEKLFFGSGTQLSVL.

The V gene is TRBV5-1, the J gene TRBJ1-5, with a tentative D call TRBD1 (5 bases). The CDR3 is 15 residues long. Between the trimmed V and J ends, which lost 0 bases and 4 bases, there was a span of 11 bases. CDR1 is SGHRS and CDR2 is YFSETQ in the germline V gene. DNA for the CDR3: TGCGCCAGCAGCTTGGGGGAGGCAGGGAATCAGCCCCAGCATTTT. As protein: CASSLGEAGNQPQHF.

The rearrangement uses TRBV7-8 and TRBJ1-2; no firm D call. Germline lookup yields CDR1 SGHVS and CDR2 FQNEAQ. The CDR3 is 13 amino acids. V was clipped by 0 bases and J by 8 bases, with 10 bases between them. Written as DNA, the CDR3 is TGTGCCAGCAGCTTAGCGTTAACGGGGGGCTACACCTTC. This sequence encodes CASSLALTGGYTF. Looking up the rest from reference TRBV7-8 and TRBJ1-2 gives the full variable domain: GAGVSQSPRYKVAKRGQDVALRCDPISGHVSLFWYQQALGQGPEFLTYFQNEAQLDKSGLPSDRFFAERPEGSVSTLKIQRTQQEDSAVYLCASSLALTGGYTFGSGTRLTVV.

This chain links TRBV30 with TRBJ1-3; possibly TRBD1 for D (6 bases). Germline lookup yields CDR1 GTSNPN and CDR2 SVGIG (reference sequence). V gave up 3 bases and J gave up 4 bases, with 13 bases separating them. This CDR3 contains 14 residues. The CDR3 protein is CAWRVQGRGNTIYF. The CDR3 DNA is TGTGCCTGGAGAGTACAGGGAAGGGGAAACACCATATATTTT. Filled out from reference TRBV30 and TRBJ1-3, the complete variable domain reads SQTIHQWPATLVQPVGSPLSLECTVEGTSNPNLYWYRQAAGRGLQLLFYSVGIGQISSEVPQNLSASRPQDRQFILSSKKLLLSDSGFYLCAWRVQGRGNTIYFGEGSWLTVV.

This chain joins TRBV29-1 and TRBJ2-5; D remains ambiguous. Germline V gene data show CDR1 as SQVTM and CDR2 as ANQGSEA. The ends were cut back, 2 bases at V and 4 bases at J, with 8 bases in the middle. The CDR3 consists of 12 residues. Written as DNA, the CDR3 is TGCAGCGTTGAAAATAGTGGAGAGACCCAGTACTTC. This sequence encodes CSVENSGETQYF.

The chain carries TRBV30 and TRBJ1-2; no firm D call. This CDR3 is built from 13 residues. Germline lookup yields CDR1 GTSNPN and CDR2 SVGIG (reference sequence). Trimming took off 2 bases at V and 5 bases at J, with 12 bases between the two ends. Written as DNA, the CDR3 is TGTGCCTGGAGTACCGCCGGTTTTTATGGCTACACCTTC. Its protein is CAWSTAGFYGYTF. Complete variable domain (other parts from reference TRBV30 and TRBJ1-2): SQTIHQWPATLVQPVGSPLSLECTVEGTSNPNLYWYRQAAGRGLQLLFYSVGIGQISSEVPQNLSASRPQDRQFILSSKKLLLSDSGFYLCAWSTAGFYGYTFGSGTRLTVV.